Listed here are 7 T cell receptor beta chains from one sample, sequenced in a study of T cells in Graves' hyperthyroidism and ophthalmopathy. RNA transcripts provided the source from which TCR beta CDR3 regions were amplified. First-round RT-PCR targeting the TCR CDR3 was performed with the HTBI primer set. TCRdb processed the multiplex PCR reads anew with MiXCR; each CDR3 protein has one entry. This sample has 360,000 or so distinct CDR3 sequences; 15% to 20% occur once, and the top ten carry around 15%. The sequencing input was blood. The origin of the receptors is a woman between 40 and 55 years old with Graves' ophthalmopathy.

This clonotype was observed at least ten times. The chain links TRBV7-2 to TRBJ2-1; 7 nucleotides line up with TRBD2. V shed 0 bases and J 2 bases; nucleotides not matched to a gene: 1. The CDR3 spans 15 residues. Germline values: CDR1 SGHTA, CDR2 FQGNSA. The CDR3 is CASSLAGGPYNEQFF. Here the CDR3 DNA reads TGTGCCAGCAGCTTAGCGGGAGGGCCCTACAATGAGCAGTTCTTC.

Many counts were recorded for this clonotype. The V gene is TRBV12-3 or TRBV12-4, the J gene TRBJ1-1; D gene uncertain. The CDR3 spans 14 residues. Deletions cut 6 bases from V and 2 bases from J, with 13 bases between. CDR3 loop: CASRTAGDNTEAFF. The CDR3 region has the DNA TGTGCCAGCAGAACTGCGGGCGATAACACTGAAGCTTTCTTT.

V gene TRBV7-8 combines with J gene TRBJ1-1; TRBD1 agrees at 10 bases. This CDR3 comprises 16 residues. After removal of 1 base from V and 5 bases from J, the junction contained 7 bases not matched to a gene. CDR1 and CDR2 (germline): SGHVS, FQNEAQ. Written as DNA, the CDR3 is TGTGCCAGCAGCTTAGTCCCCGGGACAGGGGATACTGAAGCTTTCTTT. The encoded protein is CASSLVPGTGDTEAFF.

The chain carries TRBV6-1 and TRBJ1-1, with 9 bases that match TRBD1. The ends lost 6 bases at V and 5 bases at J; junction bases unmatched: 4. CDR1 is MNHNS and CDR2 is SASEGT in the germline V gene. The CDR3 extends over 13 amino acids. The CDR3 DNA is TGTGCCAGCAGGGACAGGGGTTGGACTGAAGCTTTCTTT. Translating it yields CASRDRGWTEAFF.

Only a few counts were recorded for this clonotype. The chain is built from TRBV11-1 and TRBJ2-3; 10 bases line up with TRBD2. Germline V gene lookup returns CDR1 SGHAT and CDR2 FQDESV (reference sequence). V lost 5 bases to trimming and J lost 7 bases; unmatched junction nucleotides: 15. The CDR3 runs to 17 residues. CDR3 amino acids: CASSNRPSGGLLYTQYF. The DNA for the CDR3 is TGTGCCAGCAGCAACCGACCTAGCGGGGGTCTATTGTATACGCAGTATTTT.

The chain joins TRBV12-3 or TRBV12-4 to TRBJ2-7; D is unresolved. The CDR3 has 12 amino acids. The germline V and J ends were trimmed by 6 bases and 3 bases, with 9 bases remaining between them. CDR3 nucleotide sequence: TGTGCCAGCAGATACTCTAACTACGAGCAGTACTTC. This sequence encodes CASRYSNYEQYF.

This rearrangement joins TRBV7-9 to TRBJ2-5; 11 nucleotides align to TRBD2. The V gene end was trimmed by 6 bases and the J gene end by 5 bases; junction bases not matched to a gene: 8. Germline lookup yields CDR1 SEHNR and CDR2 FQNEAQ (reference sequence). This CDR3 has 15 residues. The CDR3: CASRSHTSGSETQYF. The CDR3 DNA reads as TGTGCCAGCAGATCTCACACTAGCGGGAGTGAGACCCAGTACTTC.